This T cell receptor beta chain appears in the sequencing data of a study of cytomegalovirus exposure and HLA in healthy donors. Points from the study as a whole: A later analysis linked a missense variant in DCLRE1C to the trimming of TCR beta V and J genes.

60 Vbeta and 13 Jbeta primers were used in PCR. Clones were sequenced by immunoSEQ multiplex PCR, and TCRdb holds only the in-frame ones, with some missing. The sample lists about 130,000 clones, roughly 83% seen once, with about 1.2% in the top ten. V gave up 2 bases and J gave up 4 bases, with 14 bases separating them. Germline V lookup: CDR1 SGHTA, CDR2 FQGNSA. There are 15 residues in the CDR3. Comments on this clone: Antigen: not known.

The receptor was isolated from a girl aged 2 to 9 in good health and CMV-seronegative. Source material: PBMCs. This rearrangement joins TRBV7-2 to TRBJ1-1; TRBD1 is a possible D gene (5 bases). This chain's CDR3 is CASSLSRGETTEAFF. For the CDR3, the DNA is TGTGCCAGCAGCTTAAGTCGGGGGGAGACCACTGAAGCTTTCTTT.